The text below deals with one T cell receptor (beta chain). Its antigen is not known. This sample is drawn from a study of OX40 agonist ivuxolimab in advanced cancers. At the level of the study: Cohort: approximately 79% men, mean age 60, aged about 20 to 80. Study-wide findings and caveats: Low normalized T-cell clonal expansion also characterized some of the nonresponders.

Germline V lookup: CDR1 LNHDA, CDR2 SQIVND (reference sequence). This CDR3 comprises 13 residues. V was trimmed by 2 bases and J by 7 bases, leaving 11 bases between them. Clones were sequenced by immunoSEQ multiplex PCR, and TCRdb holds only the in-frame ones, with some missing. The sample lists approximately 30,000 clones; about four fifths were seen once. The J gene is TRBJ1-1, the V gene TRBV19; D uncertain. The material was CD4+ or CD8+ T cells sorted from blood, obtained in a trial of the OX40 agonist ivuxolimab. The sequence derives from an adult with an advanced solid tumor such as melanoma, head and neck, liver or kidney cancer. CDR3 region: CASSIRAVSEAFF. CDR3 DNA: TGTGCCAGTAGTATAAGGGCGGTCAGTGAAGCTTTCTTT.